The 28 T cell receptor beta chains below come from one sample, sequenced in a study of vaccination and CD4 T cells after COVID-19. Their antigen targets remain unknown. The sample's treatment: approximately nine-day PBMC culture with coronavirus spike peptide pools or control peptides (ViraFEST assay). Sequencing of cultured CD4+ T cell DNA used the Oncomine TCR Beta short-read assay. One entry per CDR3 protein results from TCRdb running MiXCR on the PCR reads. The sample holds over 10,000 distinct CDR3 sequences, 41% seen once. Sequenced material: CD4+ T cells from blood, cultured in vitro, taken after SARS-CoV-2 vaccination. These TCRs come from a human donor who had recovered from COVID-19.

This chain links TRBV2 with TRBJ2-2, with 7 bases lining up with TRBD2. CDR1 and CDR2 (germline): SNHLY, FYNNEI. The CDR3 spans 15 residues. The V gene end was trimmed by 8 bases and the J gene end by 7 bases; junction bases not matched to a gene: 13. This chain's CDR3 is CASVKDGGIHGELFF. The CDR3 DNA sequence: TGTGCCAGCGTCAAGGACGGGGGGATTCACGGGGAGCTGTTTTTT.

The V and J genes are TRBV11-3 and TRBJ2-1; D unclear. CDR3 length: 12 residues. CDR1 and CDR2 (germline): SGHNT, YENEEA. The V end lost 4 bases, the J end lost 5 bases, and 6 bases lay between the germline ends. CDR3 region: CASSSLDNEQFF. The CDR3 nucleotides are TGTGCCAGCAGCTCTCTAGACAATGAGCAGTTCTTC.

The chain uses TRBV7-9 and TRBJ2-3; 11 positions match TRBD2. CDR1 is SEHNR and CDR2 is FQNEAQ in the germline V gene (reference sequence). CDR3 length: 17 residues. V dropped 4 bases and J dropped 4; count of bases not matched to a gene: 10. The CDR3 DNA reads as TGTGCCAGCAGCTCCCCCATAGCGGGAGGGCCGGCAGATACGCAGTATTTT. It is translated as CASSSPIAGGPADTQYF.

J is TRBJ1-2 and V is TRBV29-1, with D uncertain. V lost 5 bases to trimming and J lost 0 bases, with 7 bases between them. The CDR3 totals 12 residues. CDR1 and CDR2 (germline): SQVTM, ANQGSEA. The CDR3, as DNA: TGCAGCGTTTGTTACTCTAACTATGGCTACACCTTC. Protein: CSVCYSNYGYTF.

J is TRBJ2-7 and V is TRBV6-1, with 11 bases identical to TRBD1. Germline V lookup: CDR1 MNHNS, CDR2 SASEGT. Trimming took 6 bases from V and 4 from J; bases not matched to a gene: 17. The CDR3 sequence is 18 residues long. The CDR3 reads CASRTDRGRGSSTYEQYF. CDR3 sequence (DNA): TGTGCCAGCAGAACGGACAGGGGGCGCGGGTCCAGCACGTACGAGCAGTACTTC.

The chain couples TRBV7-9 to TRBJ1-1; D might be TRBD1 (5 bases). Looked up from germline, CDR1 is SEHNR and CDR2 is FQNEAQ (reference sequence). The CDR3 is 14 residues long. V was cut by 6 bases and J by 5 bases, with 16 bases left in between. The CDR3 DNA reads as TGTGCCAGCAGGATTGACAGCTCGAGTACTGAAGCTTTCTTT. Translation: CASRIDSSSTEAFF.

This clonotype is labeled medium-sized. The DNA of the CDR3 is TGCAGTGCTAGTGGGGACAGGGGTGACAATCAGCCCCAGCATTTT. Translation: CSASGDRGDNQPQHF. V gene TRBV20-1 combines with J gene TRBJ1-5; 10 positions match TRBD1. The V segment lost 3 bases and the J segment 3 bases; nucleotides outside the gene matches: 5. There are 15 residues in the CDR3. CDR1 and CDR2 from the germline V gene are DFQATT and SNEGSKA (reference sequence).

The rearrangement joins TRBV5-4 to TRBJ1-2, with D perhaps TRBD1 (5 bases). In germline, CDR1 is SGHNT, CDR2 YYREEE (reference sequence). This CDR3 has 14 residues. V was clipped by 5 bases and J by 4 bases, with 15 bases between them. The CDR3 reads CASSPAGKAYGYTF. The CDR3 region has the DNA TGTGCCAGCAGTCCCGCAGGGAAAGCCTATGGCTACACCTTC.

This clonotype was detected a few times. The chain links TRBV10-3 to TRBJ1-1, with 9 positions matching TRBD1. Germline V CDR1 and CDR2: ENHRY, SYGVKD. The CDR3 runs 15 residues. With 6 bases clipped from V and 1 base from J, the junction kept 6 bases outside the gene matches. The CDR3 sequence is CAIRATGQGNTEAFF. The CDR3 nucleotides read TGTGCCATCAGGGCGACGGGACAGGGGAACACTGAAGCTTTCTTT.

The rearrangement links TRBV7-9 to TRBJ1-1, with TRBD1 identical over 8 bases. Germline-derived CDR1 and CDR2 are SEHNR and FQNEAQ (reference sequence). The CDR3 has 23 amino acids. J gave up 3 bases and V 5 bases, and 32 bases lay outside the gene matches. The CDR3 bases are TGTGCCAGCAGCAAAACCTCAGTCGCTCTTAGTGGGACCCGGACAGGGCCATACACTGAAGCTTTCTTT. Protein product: CASSKTSVALSGTRTGPYTEAFF.

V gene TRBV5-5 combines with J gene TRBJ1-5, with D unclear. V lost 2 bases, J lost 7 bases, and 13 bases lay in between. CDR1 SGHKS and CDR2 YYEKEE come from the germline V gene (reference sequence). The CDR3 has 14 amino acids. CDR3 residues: CASSLKGIGQPQHF. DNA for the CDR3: TGTGCCAGCAGCTTAAAGGGCATTGGGCAGCCCCAGCATTTT.

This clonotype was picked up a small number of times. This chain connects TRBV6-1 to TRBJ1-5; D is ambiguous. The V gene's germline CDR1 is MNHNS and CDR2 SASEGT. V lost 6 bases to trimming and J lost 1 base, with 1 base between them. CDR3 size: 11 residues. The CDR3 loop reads CASRSNQPQHF. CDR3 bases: TGTGCCAGCAGGAGCAATCAGCCCCAGCATTTT.

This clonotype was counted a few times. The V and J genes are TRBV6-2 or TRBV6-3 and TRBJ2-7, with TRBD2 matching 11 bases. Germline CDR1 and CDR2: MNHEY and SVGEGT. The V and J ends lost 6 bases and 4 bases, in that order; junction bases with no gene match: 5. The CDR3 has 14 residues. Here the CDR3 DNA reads TGTGCCAGCAGGCGGGGACTAGCGGATTACGAGCAGTACTTC. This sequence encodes CASRRGLADYEQYF.

The CDR3 nucleotides are TGTGCCAGCAGCTCAAAAACTAGCGGGAGTGTCAATGAGCAGTTCTTC. Translation: CASSSKTSGSVNEQFF. The rearrangement uses TRBV7-9 and TRBJ2-1, with 11 bases that match TRBD2. Trimming at V came to 4 bases and at J to 6 bases, leaving 8 bases not matched to a gene. Germline V gene lookup returns CDR1 SEHNR and CDR2 FQNEAQ (reference sequence). This CDR3 is 16 amino acids long.

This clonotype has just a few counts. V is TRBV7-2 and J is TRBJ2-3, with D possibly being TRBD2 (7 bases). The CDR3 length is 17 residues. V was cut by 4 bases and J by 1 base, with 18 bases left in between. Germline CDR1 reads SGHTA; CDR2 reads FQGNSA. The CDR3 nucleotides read TGTGCCAGCAGCTCCACCGGGGCGGGGGCAGGCACAGATACGCAGTATTTT. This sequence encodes CASSSTGAGAGTDTQYF.

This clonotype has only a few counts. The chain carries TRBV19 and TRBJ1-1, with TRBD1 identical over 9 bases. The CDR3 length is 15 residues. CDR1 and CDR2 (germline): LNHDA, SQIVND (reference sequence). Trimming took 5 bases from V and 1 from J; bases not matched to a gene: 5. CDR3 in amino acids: CASSWGQGGNTEAFF. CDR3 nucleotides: TGTGCCAGTAGTTGGGGACAGGGAGGGAACACTGAAGCTTTCTTT.

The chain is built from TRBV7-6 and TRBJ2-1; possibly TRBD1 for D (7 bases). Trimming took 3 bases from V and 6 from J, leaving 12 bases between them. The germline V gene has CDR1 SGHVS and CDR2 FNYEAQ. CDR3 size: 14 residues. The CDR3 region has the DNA TGTGCCAGCAGCTTTGACAGGGAGGTCAATGAGCAGTTCTTC. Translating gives CASSFDREVNEQFF.

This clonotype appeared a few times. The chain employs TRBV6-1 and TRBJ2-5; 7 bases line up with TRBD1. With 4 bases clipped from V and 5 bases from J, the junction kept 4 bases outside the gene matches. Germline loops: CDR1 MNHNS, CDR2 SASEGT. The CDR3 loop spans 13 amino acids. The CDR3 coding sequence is TGTGCCAGCAGTGCAAGGGGGCCGGAGACCCAGTACTTC. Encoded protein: CASSARGPETQYF.

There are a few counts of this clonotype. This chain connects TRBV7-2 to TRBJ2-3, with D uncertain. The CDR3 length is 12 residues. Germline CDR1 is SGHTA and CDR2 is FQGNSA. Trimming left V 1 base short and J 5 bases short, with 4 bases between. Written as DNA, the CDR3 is TGTGCCAGCAGCTTAGGGAGAGATACGCAGTATTTT. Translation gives CASSLGRDTQYF. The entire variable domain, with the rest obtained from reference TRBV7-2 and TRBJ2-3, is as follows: GAGVSQSPSNKVTEKGKDVELRCDPISGHTALYWYRQSLGQGLEFLIYFQGNSAPDKSGLPSDRFSAERTGGSVSTLTIQRTQQEDSAVYLCASSLGRDTQYFGPGTRLTVL.

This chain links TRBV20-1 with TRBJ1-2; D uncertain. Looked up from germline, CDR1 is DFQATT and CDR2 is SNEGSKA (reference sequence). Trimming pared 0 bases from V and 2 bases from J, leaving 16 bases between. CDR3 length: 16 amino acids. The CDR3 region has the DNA TGCAGTGCTAGAGATTTTGTGGGCGGGAGAAACTATGGCTACACCTTC. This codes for CSARDFVGGRNYGYTF.

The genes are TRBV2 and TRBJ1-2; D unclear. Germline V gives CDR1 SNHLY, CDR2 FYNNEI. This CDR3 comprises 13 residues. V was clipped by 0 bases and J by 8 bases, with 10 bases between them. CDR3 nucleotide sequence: TGTGCCAGCAGTGAAGCTCTTGTCGGCGGCTACACCTTC. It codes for CASSEALVGGYTF.

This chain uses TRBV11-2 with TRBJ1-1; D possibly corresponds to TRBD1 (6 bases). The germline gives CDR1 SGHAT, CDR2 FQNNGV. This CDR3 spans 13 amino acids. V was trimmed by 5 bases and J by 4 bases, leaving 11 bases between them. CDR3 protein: CASSRTGSTEAFF. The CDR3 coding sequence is TGTGCCAGCAGCCGCACAGGGAGCACTGAAGCTTTCTTT. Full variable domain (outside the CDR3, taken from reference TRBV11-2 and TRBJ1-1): EAGVAQSPRYKIIEKRQSVAFWCNPISGHATLYWYQQILGQGPKLLIQFQNNGVVDDSQLPKDRFSAERLKGVDSTLKIQPAKLEDSAVYLCASSRTGSTEAFFGQGTRLTVV.

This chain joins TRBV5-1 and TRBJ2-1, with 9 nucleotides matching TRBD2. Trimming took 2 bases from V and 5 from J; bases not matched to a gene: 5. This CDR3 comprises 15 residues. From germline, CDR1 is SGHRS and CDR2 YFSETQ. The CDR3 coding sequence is TGCGCCAGCAGCTTTCTAGCGGGATCCCACAATGAGCAGTTCTTC. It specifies CASSFLAGSHNEQFF. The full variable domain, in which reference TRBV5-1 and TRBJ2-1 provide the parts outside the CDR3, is KAGVTQTPRYLIKTRGQQVTLSCSPISGHRSVSWYQQTPGQGLQFLFEYFSETQRNKGNFPGRFSGRQFSNSRSEMNVSTLELGDSALYLCASSFLAGSHNEQFFGPGTRLTVL.

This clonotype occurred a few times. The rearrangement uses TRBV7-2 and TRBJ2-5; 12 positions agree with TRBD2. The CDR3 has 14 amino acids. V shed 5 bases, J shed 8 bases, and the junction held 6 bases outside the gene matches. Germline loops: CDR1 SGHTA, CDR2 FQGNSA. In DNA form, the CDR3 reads TGTGCCAGCAGCCCCGGACTAGCGGGGAATACCCAGTACTTC. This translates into CASSPGLAGNTQYF.

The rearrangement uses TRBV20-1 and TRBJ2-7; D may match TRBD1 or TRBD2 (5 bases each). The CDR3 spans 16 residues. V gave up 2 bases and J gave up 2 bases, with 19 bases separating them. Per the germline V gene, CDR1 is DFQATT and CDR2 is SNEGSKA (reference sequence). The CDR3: CSARKRGLGKPYEQYF. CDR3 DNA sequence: TGCAGTGCTAGAAAACGGGGCTTGGGCAAACCCTACGAGCAGTACTTC.

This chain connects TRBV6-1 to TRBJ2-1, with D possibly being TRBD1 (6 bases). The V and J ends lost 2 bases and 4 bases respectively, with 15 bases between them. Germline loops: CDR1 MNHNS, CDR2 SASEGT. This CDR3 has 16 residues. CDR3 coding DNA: TGTGCCAGCAGTGAATATCAGGGGCGCAGGTACAATGAGCAGTTCTTC. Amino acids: CASSEYQGRRYNEQFF.

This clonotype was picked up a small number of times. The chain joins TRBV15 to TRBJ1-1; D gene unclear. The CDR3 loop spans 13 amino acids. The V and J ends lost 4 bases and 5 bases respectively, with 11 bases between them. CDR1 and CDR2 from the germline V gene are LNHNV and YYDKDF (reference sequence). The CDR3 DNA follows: TGTGCCACCAGCAAGGGTTTGGGGACTGAAGCTTTCTTT. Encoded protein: CATSKGLGTEAFF.

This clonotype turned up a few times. The CDR3 DNA is TGTGCCAGCACGTACCGGGGAGGTGTGTCTAGTTCACCCCTCCACTTT. It translates to CASTYRGGVSSSPLHF. The chain combines TRBV6-1 with TRBJ1-6; the D is unclear. The germline V gene has CDR1 MNHNS and CDR2 SASEGT. V was trimmed by 7 bases and J by 9 bases, leaving 22 bases between them. This CDR3 region has 16 residues.